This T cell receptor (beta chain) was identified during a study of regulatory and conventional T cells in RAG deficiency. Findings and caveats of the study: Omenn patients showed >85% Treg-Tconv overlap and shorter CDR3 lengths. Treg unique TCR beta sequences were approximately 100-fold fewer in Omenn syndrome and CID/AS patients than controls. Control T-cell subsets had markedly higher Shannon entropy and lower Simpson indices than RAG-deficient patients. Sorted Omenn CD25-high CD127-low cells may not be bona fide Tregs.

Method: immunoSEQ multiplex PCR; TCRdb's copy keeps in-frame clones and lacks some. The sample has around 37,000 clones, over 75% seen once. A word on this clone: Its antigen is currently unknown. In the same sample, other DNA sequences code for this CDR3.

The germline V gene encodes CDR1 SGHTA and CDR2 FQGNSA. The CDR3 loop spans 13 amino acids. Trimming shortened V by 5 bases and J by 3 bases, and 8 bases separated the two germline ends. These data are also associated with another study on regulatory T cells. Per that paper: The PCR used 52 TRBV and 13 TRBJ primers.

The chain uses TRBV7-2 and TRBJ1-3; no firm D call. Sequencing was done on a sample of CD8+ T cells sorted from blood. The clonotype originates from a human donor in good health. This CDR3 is CASSPLFGNTIYF. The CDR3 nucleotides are TGTGCCAGCAGCCCACTGTTTGGAAACACCATATATTTT.